This T cell receptor (beta chain) was identified in a study of blood T cell repertoires in COVID-19. Study in general: Samples of COVID-19 (acute and convalescent) were obtained from the United States, Italy and Spain. In each case, the material was cDNA or gDNA derived from T cells, B-cell-depleted T cells, or PBMCs.

Per the original data handling: Estimation of nucleated cell counts was performed using reference gene primer amplification. TCRdb's table, derived via immunoSEQ multiplex PCR, lists solely in-frame clones and lacks some. D and trimming were read from the DNA, whereas the V and J calls and clone size are those reported in that table. The sample includes over 200,000 clones, 88% of them seen just once. The CDR3 has 15 residues. Germline-derived CDR1 and CDR2 are MGHRA and YSYEKL. The V end lost 7 bases, the J end lost 1 base, and 13 bases lay between the germline ends. Sequencing used peripheral blood. The TCR sequence derives from a man aged 55 to 70 who had recovered from COVID-19. The chain uses TRBV4-1 and TRBJ1-4, with TRBD1 as a possible D gene (6 bases). CDR3 nucleotides: TGCGCCAGCATAGGGGGAACCTTAACTAATGAAAAACTGTTTTTT. Translated, it gives CASIGGTLTNEKLFF.